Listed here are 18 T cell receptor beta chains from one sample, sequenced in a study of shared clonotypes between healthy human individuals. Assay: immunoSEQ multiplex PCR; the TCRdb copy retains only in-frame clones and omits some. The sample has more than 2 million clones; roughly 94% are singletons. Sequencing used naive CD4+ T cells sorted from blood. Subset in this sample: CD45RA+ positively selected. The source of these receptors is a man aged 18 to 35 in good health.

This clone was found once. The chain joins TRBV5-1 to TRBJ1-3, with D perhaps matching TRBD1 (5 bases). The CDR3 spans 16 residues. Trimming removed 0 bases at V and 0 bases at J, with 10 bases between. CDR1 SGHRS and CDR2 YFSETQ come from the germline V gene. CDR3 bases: TGCGCCAGCAGCTTGGCGGGGGTTCCCTCTGGAAACACCATATATTTT. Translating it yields CASSLAGVPSGNTIYF.

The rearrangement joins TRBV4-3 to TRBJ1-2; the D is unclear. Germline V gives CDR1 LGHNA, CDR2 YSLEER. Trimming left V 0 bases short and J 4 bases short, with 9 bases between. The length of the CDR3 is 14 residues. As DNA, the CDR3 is TGCGCCAGCAGCCAAGACGGAAAGAGCTATGGCTACACCTTC. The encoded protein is CASSQDGKSYGYTF.

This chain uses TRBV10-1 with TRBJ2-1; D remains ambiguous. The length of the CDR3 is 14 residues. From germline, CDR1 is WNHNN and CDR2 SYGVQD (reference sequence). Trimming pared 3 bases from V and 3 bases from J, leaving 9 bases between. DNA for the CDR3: TGCGCCAGCAGTGAAGATTTGGGCTACAATGAGCAGTTCTTC. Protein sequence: CASSEDLGYNEQFF.

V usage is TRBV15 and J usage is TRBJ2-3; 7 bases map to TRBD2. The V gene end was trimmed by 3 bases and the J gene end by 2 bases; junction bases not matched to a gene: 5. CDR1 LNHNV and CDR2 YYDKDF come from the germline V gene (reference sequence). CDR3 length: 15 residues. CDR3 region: CATSSVRGDTDTQYF. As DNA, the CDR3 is TGTGCCACCAGCAGTGTTCGGGGGGACACAGATACGCAGTATTTT.

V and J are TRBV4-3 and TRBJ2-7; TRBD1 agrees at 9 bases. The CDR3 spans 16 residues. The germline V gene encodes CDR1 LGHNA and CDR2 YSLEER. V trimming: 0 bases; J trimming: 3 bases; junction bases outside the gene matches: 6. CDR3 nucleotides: TGCGCCAGCAGCCAAGATCTTGGGACAGGGTACTACGAGCAGTACTTC. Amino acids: CASSQDLGTGYYEQYF.

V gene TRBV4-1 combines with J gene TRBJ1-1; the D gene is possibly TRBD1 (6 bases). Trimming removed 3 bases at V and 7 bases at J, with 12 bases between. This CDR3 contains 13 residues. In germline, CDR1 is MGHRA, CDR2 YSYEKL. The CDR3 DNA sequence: TGCGCCAGCAGCCATCGGGACACCCGTGAAGCTTTCTTT. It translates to CASSHRDTREAFF.

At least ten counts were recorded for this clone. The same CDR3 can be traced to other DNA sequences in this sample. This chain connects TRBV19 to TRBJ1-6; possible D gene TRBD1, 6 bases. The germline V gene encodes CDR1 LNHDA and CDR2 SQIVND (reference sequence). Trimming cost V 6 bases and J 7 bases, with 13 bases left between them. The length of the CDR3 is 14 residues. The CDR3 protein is CASSLTGGNSPLHF. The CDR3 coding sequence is TGTGCCAGTAGCCTGACAGGAGGGAATTCACCCCTCCACTTT.

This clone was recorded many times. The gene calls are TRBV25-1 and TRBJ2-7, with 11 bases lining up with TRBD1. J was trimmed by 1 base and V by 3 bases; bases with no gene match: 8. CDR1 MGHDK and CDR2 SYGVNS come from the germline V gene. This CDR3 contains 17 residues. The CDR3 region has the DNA TGTGCCAGCAGTGAGGGACAGGGGGGAGTTGGGTCCTACGAGCAGTACTTC. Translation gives CASSEGQGGVGSYEQYF.

The DNA of the CDR3 is TGTGCCATCAGTAACCTCGACAGGGTCGAAGCTTTCTTT. The encoded protein is CAISNLDRVEAFF. V gene TRBV10-3 combines with J gene TRBJ1-1; TRBD1 agrees at 7 bases. The J segment lost 8 bases and the V segment lost 5 bases, leaving 8 bases of the junction unmatched. This CDR3 is built from 13 residues. Germline assignment: CDR1 ENHRY and CDR2 SYGVKD.

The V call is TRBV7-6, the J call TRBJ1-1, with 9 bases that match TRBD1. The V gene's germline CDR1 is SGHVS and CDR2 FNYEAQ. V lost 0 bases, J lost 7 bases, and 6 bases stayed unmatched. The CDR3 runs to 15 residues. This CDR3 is CASSLALPGQGEAFF. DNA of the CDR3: TGTGCCAGCAGCTTAGCCCTACCGGGACAGGGTGAAGCTTTCTTT.

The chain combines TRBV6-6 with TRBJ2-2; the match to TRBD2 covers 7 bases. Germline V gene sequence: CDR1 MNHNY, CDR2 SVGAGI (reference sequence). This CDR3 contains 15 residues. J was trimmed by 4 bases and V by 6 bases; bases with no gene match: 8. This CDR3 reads CASSHGGRATGELFF. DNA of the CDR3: TGTGCCAGCAGCCACGGGGGGAGGGCCACCGGGGAGCTGTTTTTT.

CDR3 protein: CASRLGANSPLHF. In nucleotides, the CDR3 is TGTGCCAGCAGACTTGGGGCAAATTCACCCCTCCACTTT. The chain has TRBV6-1 and TRBJ1-6; possible D gene TRBD1, 5 bases. The CDR3 loop spans 13 amino acids. Germline lookup yields CDR1 MNHNS and CDR2 SASEGT. Trimming pared 6 bases from V and 7 bases from J, leaving 10 bases between.

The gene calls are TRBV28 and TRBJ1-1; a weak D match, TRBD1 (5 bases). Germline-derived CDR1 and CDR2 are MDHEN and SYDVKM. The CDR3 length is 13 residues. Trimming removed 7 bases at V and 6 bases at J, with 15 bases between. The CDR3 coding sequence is TGTGCCAGCAATTCCGGGGGACGTCCTGAAGCTTTCTTT. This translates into CASNSGGRPEAFF.

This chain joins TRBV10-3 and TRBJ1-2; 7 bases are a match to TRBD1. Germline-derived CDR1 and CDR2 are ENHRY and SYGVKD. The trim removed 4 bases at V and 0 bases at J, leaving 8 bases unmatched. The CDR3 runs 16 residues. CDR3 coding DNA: TGTGCCATCAGTGGCCCAGGGGGGATAGCTAACTATGGCTACACCTTC. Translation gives CAISGPGGIANYGYTF.

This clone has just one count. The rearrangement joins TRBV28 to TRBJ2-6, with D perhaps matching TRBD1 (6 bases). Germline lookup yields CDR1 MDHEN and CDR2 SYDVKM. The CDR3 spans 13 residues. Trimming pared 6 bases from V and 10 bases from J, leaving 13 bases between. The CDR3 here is CASSRSGENVLTF. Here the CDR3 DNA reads TGTGCCAGCAGCCGATCAGGGGAAAACGTCCTGACTTTC. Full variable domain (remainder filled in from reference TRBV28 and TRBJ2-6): DVKVTQSSRYLVKRTGEKVFLECVQDMDHENMFWYRQDPGLGLRLIYFSYDVKMKEKGDIPEGYSVSREKKERFSLILESASTNQTSMYLCASSRSGENVLTFGAGSRLTVL.

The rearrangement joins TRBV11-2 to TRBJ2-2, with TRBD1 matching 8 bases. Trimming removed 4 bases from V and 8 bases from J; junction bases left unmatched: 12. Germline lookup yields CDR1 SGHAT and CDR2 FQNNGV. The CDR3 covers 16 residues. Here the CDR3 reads CASSSVKGTGFGELFF. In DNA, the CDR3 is TGTGCCAGCAGCTCGGTTAAGGGGACAGGCTTTGGGGAGCTGTTTTTT.

CDR3 in DNA: TGTGCCAGCAGCTTAGTGTACGGGAGCGACAATGAGCAGTTCTTC. Its protein is CASSLVYGSDNEQFF. The chain couples TRBV7-8 to TRBJ2-1; D is possibly TRBD2 (6 bases). Germline CDR1 is SGHVS and CDR2 is FQNEAQ. CDR3 length: 15 residues. V lost 1 base and J 5 bases, leaving 12 bases between the germline ends.

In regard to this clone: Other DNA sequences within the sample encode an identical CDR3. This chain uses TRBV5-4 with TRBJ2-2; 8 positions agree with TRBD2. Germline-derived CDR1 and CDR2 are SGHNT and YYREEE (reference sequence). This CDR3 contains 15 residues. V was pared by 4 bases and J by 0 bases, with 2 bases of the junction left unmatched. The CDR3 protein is CASSRGLANTGELFF. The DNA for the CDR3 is TGTGCCAGCAGCCGGGGACTAGCGAACACCGGGGAGCTGTTTTTT.